The following is a T cell receptor (beta chain) sequence with its context. Within the sample, other DNA sequences also encode this same CDR3. These data come from a study of blood T cell repertoires in COVID-19. Study as a whole: From the United States, Italy and Spain came samples of acute and convalescent COVID-19. Sources were T cells, B-cell-depleted T cells, or PBMCs; the material itself was cDNA or gDNA.

Source study methods: The assay estimated nucleated cells by amplifying reference gene primers. The method was immunoSEQ multiplex PCR; TCRdb's version includes in-frame clones alone and lacks a portion of them. D and trimming come from the DNA, and the V and J calls and clone size come from that table. The sample contains around 300,000 clones, about nine tenths of which appear only once. The sequencing input was peripheral blood. The TCR was taken from a woman in her thirties with active or convalescent COVID-19.

CDR3 sequence (DNA): TGCGCCAGCAGCTTTGGGGCCCTCACAGATACGCAGTATTTT. Translated: CASSFGALTDTQYF. The V gene is TRBV5-1, the J gene TRBJ2-3; D is perhaps TRBD1 (5 bases). Germline V gene lookup returns CDR1 SGHRS and CDR2 YFSETQ. V was shortened by 2 bases and J by 2 bases, with 9 bases between the two germline ends. This CDR3 has 14 amino acids.